One T cell receptor (beta chain) is described in this entry. The antigen it recognizes is unknown. No per-base quality is available; no much larger clone lies one base away. The time point label, as the study defines it: about 28 days (+/-7) after the second vaccine dose. Because spike-specific TCR depth and breadth did not differ between the two schedules, AZD1222 recipients who got a second dose at roughly 4 weeks were pooled with those who got a second dose at roughly 12 weeks. Vaccinee samples came from UK trials COV001 and COV002, including a single-blind randomized controlled phase 2/3 trial of AZD1222 (ChAdOx1 nCoV-19) in healthy adults. For TCRbeta chain sequencing, PBMC samples were collected from trial participants at day 0 and at day 28 after the second dose. This sample stems from a study of T cell responses to AZD1222 COVID-19 vaccine listed by TCRdb under 2021. With respect to the entire study: TCR sequencing was performed for over 230 trial participants, of whom 200 to 210 were given two doses of AZD1222 and around 25 were given two doses of MenACWY control vaccine. Trial participants were enrolled by age into subgroups of 18-55, 56-69 and 70-plus years, and roughly 150, 30 and 60 TCR-sequenced participants, respectively, were included in these subgroups. Results and caveats for the whole study, not just this receptor: The 56-69-year group was small, and its depth increase did not reach significance, likely because of low power. Spike-specific TCR breadth and depth rose significantly after two AZD1222 doses compared with day 0 and with MenACWY recipients. Participants were mostly white British, with more females than males. The authors suggested clonal diversity may have been underestimated. Because no day 14 peak-response samples were available, repertoires were characterized only after the peak T cell response. Only a handful of AZD1222 recipients were SARS-CoV-2 seropositive at baseline, limiting conclusions about previously exposed vaccinees. The whole spike protein was spanned by vaccine-associated CD4 TCRs, and dominant responses were seen in regions 160-218 and 743-854. Nearly half of unique spike-specific TCRs reportedly recognized epitopes outside regions mutated in the B.1.351 and B.1.1.7 variants.

According to the germline V gene (reference sequence), CDR1 reads LNHDA and CDR2 reads SQIVND. There are 15 amino acids in the CDR3, from cysteine to phenylalanine inclusive. The read is trimmed to its CDR3 DNA, 45 bases read in frame from base 1. V is shortened by 8 bases, J by 2 bases, and the region joining them spans 13 bases. The CDR3 regions of human TCRbeta chains were subjected to immunosequencing. In the original analysis: Repertoire TCRs were checked for matches against a reference library of SARS-CoV-2-specific TCRs that had been generated using the MIRA antigen-specificity platform. Breadth meant the fraction of unique TCRs that were SARS-CoV-2-associated, whereas depth meant the fraction of total T cells that were SARS-CoV-2-associated. Using the MIRA data, each spike-specific TCR was mapped to the spike region that the TCR reacts to and placed in a CD4 or CD8 class. Log10-transformed breadth and depth values were compared by one-way ANOVA with Sidak's multiple comparisons tests. TCRdb carries this immuneACCESS record with in-frame sequences only. Its versions omit some clonotypes, under half of them owing to an unresolved V gene in the studies checked, with the rest unexplained. The DNA was the basis for D and trimming; V, J and clone size are from that table. The sample table contains 110,000 or so clones; only one count was recorded for more than 70% of them. The top ten clones comprise less than 6.5% of the sample.

The source material was peripheral blood, sampled 28 days after the second AZD1222 dose. This clonotype was sampled from an adult who received the AZD1222 COVID-19 vaccine. The chain is encoded by TRBV19 joined to TRBJ2-6; TRBD1 could be the D gene, as 5 bases match. The CDR3 sequence is CASQSQGTGANVLTF. The nucleotide sequence is given as TGTGCCAGTCAAAGTCAGGGTACTGGGGCCAACGTCCTGACTTTC.